The TCR beta chain under discussion was sequenced for a study of blood T cells in healthy people across ages. Study observations and caveats: Estimated diversity across one million T cells was deemed an underestimate. Per million T cells, TCR beta diversity dropped roughly linearly as age increased.

The length of the CDR3 is 17 residues. Germline V gene lookup returns CDR1 MGHDK and CDR2 SYGVNS. V was shortened by 1 base and J by 5 bases, with 18 bases between the two germline ends. The sample holds one count of this clonotype. No antigen is known for it. A sample-barcoded 5' primer and a J-beta primer mix were used in a second PCR of about 6 to 12 cycles. TCRdb used MiXCR to reprocess the 5' RACE reads, holding one entry per CDR3 protein. The data contain approximately 690,000 distinct CDR3 sequences, approximately 50% of them singletons. The sequence was obtained from a man between 60 and 70 years old in good health. The J gene is TRBJ2-1, the V gene TRBV25-1; D is perhaps TRBD1 or TRBD2 (6 bases each). Sequenced sample: blood. The CDR3 here is CASSELGGRGRDNEQFF. The CDR3, as DNA: TGTGCCAGCAGTGAATTGGGAGGCAGGGGTAGGGACAATGAGCAGTTCTTC. Supplemented by reference TRBV25-1 and TRBJ2-1, the full variable domain reads EADIYQTPRYLVIGTGKKITLECSQTMGHDKMYWYQQDPGMELHLIHYSYGVNSTEKGDLSSESTVSRIRTEHFPLTLESARPSHTSQYLCASSELGGRGRDNEQFFGPGTRLTVL.